A selection of T cell receptor beta chains follows, all from one sample in a study of OX40 agonist ivuxolimab in advanced cancers. Repertoires were generated with immunoSEQ multiplex PCR, while TCRdb's copy carries only in-frame clones and drops some. The sample shows about 14,000 clones, approximately 78% of them seen only once. Sequencing used CD4+ or CD8+ T cells sorted from blood, obtained in a trial of the OX40 agonist ivuxolimab. The source of these receptors is an adult with an advanced solid tumor such as melanoma, head and neck, liver or kidney cancer. CDR3s include the opening cysteine and the closing phenylalanine or tryptophan. The D gene is left open where the match is weak. Expanded clones get a size class; other rows say once, few or many, or leave the size out.

j_call clone_size d_call v_call cdr3_nt cdr3_aa
TRBJ1-6 . TRBD1 TRBV7-9 TGTGCCAGCAGCCCGACAGGGTATTCACCCCTCCACTTT CASSPTGYSPLHF
TRBJ2-1 . . TRBV19 TGTGCCAGTAGTATCACCTCGATGACAGCCTATGAGCAGTTCTTC CASSITSMTAYEQFF
TRBJ1-5 . . TRBV28 TGTGCCAGCAGTTTAGCCGCGACGCCCGATCAGCCCCAGCATTTT CASSLAATPDQPQHF
TRBJ1-6 few . TRBV19 TGTGCCAGTCGACAGTATAATTCACCCCTCCACTTT CASRQYNSPLHF
TRBJ1-2 . . TRBV6-5 TGTGCCAGCAGTTACGTCAGAGCACCTAACTATGGCTACACCTTC CASSYVRAPNYGYTF
TRBJ1-4 . . TRBV11-2 TGTGCCAGCAGCTTCGGGAACGTTGAAAAACTGTTTTTT CASSFGNVEKLFF
TRBJ1-2 . . TRBV5-4 TGCGCCAGCAGCCAAGATCGGGTGGGCCAGTCTCACACCTTC CASSQDRVGQSHTF
TRBJ1-2 . TRBD1 TRBV25-1 TGTGCCAGCAGTGAAATAGGGGACAGGGTGGGCTACACCTTC CASSEIGDRVGYTF
TRBJ2-7 . TRBD2 TRBV27 TGTGCCAGCAGTTTTAGGAGGGAGGGTTACGAGCAGTACTTC CASSFRREGYEQYF
TRBJ1-5 . . TRBV28 TGTGCCAGCAGCCAACAGGGATTTAGCAATCAGCCCCAGCATTTT CASSQQGFSNQPQHF
TRBJ2-1 . . TRBV7-9 TGTGCCAGCAGCCCAGGGACGGCGAACAATGAGCAGTTCTTC CASSPGTANNEQFF
TRBJ2-7 once TRBD1 TRBV7-3 TGTGCCAGCAGGACGACCGGGACAGTTTTCTACGAGCAGTACTTC CASRTTGTVFYEQYF
TRBJ2-2 . . TRBV11-3 TGTGCCAGCAGCCCCGGGTCAGCCGGGGAGCTGTTTTTT CASSPGSAGELFF
TRBJ2-3 . . TRBV4-2 TGTGCCAGCAGCCAAGAGGCCCCAGGGAGGGATACGCAGTATTTT CASSQEAPGRDTQYF
TRBJ1-5 few . TRBV11-2 TGTGCCAGCAGCCCGGGGAACAATCAGCCCCAGCATTTT CASSPGNNQPQHF
TRBJ2-7 once TRBD2 TRBV13 TGTGCCAGCAGCTCAGTTAAACTAGCGGGAGGGCCGTACGAGCAGTACTTC CASSSVKLAGGPYEQYF
TRBJ2-7 once . TRBV27 TGTGCCAGCAGTTTAGGGGCAGGCAGCTCCTACGAGCAGTACTTC CASSLGAGSSYEQYF
TRBJ2-1 . TRBD2 TRBV4-3 TGCGCCAGCAGCCAAGGAGCGGGAGGTCCTCGGTACAATGAGCAGTTCTTC CASSQGAGGPRYNEQFF
TRBJ2-7 . TRBD2 TRBV27 TGTGCCAGCAGTTTAAATGCGCGGGAGGGCCACTACGAGCAGTACTTC CASSLNAREGHYEQYF
TRBJ2-1 . . TRBV28 TGTGCCAGCAGTCCGGGACTGGTTGAGCAGTTCTTC CASSPGLVEQFF
TRBJ1-2 . TRBD1 TRBV13 TGTGCCAGCAGCTTATTGGCACGAAGGGAGGGGGCTTATGGCTACACCTTC CASSLLARREGAYGYTF
TRBJ1-5 . . TRBV28 TGTGCCAGCAGTTATAACACCAATCAGCCCCAGCATTTT CASSYNTNQPQHF
TRBJ1-1 . TRBD1 TRBV20-1 TGCAGTGCCCCTGACAGGGGGCTAGCTTTCTTT CSAPDRGLAFF
TRBJ1-5 . . TRBV7-2 TGTGCCAGCAGCTTATCGAGGAGCCATAGCAATCAGCCCCAGCATTTT CASSLSRSHSNQPQHF
TRBJ2-7 . TRBD1 TRBV10-3 TGTGCCATCAGTAGTACGGGACAGCCCTCCGAGCAGTACTTC CAISSTGQPSEQYF
TRBJ2-3 . . TRBV27 TGTGCCAGCAGTCAACTGCTGGAAGATACGCAGTATTTT CASSQLLEDTQYF
TRBJ1-1 few . TRBV4-1 TGCGCCAGCAGCCACCAGCTCCGGGACACTGAAGCTTTCTTT CASSHQLRDTEAFF
TRBJ2-3 once TRBD1 TRBV23-1 TGCGCCAGCAGTCAAAGAGGCAGGGGGCGCGCCCCCGCAGATACGCAGTATTTT CASSQRGRGRAPADTQYF
TRBJ1-2 . . TRBV4-2 TGTGCCAGCAGCCAACGGCGATCCCCTAACTATGGCTACACCTTC CASSQRRSPNYGYTF
TRBJ1-1 . TRBD1 TRBV6-5 TGTGCCAGCAGTAGACAGGGGGCCTTCACTGAAGCTTTCTTT CASSRQGAFTEAFF
TRBJ1-4 few TRBD1 TRBV9 TGTGCCAGCAGCGTAGCCGGGACAGCATGGGAAAAACTGTTTTTT CASSVAGTAWEKLFF
TRBJ2-7 . TRBD2 TRBV5-6 TGTGCCAGCAGCCCCCGGGAGGCCCCCTACGAGCAGTACTTC CASSPREAPYEQYF
TRBJ2-2 few . TRBV27 TGTGCCAGCAGTTTATCAAGGCCTTCGAACACCGGGGAGCTGTTTTTT CASSLSRPSNTGELFF
TRBJ2-1 . . TRBV7-2 TGTGCCAGCAGCTCTCTCGTAACAGGGTCTGAGCAGTTCTTC CASSSLVTGSEQFF
TRBJ1-3 . TRBD1 TRBV4-3 TGCGCCAGCAGCCAAGATCAGGGGGGAAGCCTGGTTGGAAACACCATATATTTT CASSQDQGGSLVGNTIYF
TRBJ2-7 . . TRBV5-1 TGCGCCAGCAGTTCAGGGGGGGACATATCCTACGAGCAGTACTTC CASSSGGDISYEQYF
TRBJ2-3 . TRBD2 TRBV19 TGTGCCAGTAGCCCAAAGGGACTAGCGGGTTCAGATACGCAGTATTTT CASSPKGLAGSDTQYF
TRBJ2-2 medium-sized TRBD2 TRBV27 TGTGCCAGCAGCAGTTTATACCCGGGAGGGCGGGACACCGGGGAGCTGTTTTTT CASSSLYPGGRDTGELFF
TRBJ1-2 . . TRBV5-4 TGTGCCAGCAGCTCCACCGGGGGGGAGTGGTATGGCTACACCTTC CASSSTGGEWYGYTF
TRBJ1-2 . TRBD1 TRBV14 TGTGCCAGCAGCCAAGTCCCGGGACAGGGGACTGCTAACTATGGCTACACCTTC CASSQVPGQGTANYGYTF
TRBJ2-7 . . TRBV11-2 TGTGCCAGCAGCTTAGTTGGGTCAGAGGAGCAGTACTTC CASSLVGSEEQYF
TRBJ1-2 . . TRBV4-3 TGCGCCAGCAGCCAGGGAGACTATGGGGCTACTCGCTATGGCTACACCTTC CASSQGDYGATRYGYTF
TRBJ2-6 . . TRBV4-2 TGTGCCAGCAGCTGGGCCGGCAAAGGTTACAGTCGGGCCAACGTCCTGACTTTC CASSWAGKGYSRANVLTF
TRBJ2-1 . TRBD2 TRBV6-1 TGTGCCAGTACGAGCGGGAGGCTCTATTATGAGCAGTTCTTC CASTSGRLYYEQFF
TRBJ2-5 . . TRBV25-1 TGTGCCAGCAGTGAGGGGCAGCCCCAAGAGACCCAGTACTTC CASSEGQPQETQYF
TRBJ1-1 . . TRBV5-5 TGTGCCAGCAGCTTGGGGGACCGTGGGGCTTTCTTT CASSLGDRGAFF